What follows are 7 T cell receptor beta chains derived from one specimen sequenced in a study of blood T cell repertoires in COVID-19. Sequencing was performed with immunoSEQ multiplex PCR; in TCRdb, only in-frame clones are kept and a portion is missing. The sample has roughly 230,000 clones; about 88% are singletons. The sample consisted of peripheral blood. The receptors were sampled from a woman in her 40s who had recovered from COVID-19.

V is TRBV15 and J is TRBJ1-5, with D hard to call. The CDR3 loop spans 15 amino acids. V was trimmed by 3 bases and J by 2 bases, leaving 11 bases between them. CDR1 is LNHNV, CDR2 YYDKDF, per germline (reference sequence). In nucleotides, the CDR3 is TGTGCCACCAGCAGCCAACGGGGAGGCAATCAGCCCCAGCATTTT. It translates to CATSSQRGGNQPQHF.

The V and J genes are TRBV21-1 and TRBJ2-7; the D call of TRBD2 is as the table states it, not checked on the DNA. TRBV21-1 is listed as a pseudogene. The CDR3 consists of 18 residues. The CDR3, as DNA: TGTGCCAGCAGCAAAGAGACGTCCGATGGCGGGAGCTCCTACGAGCAGTACGTC. This sequence encodes CASSKETSDGGSSYEQYV.

In DNA, the CDR3 is TGTGCCAGCAGCTGGGACTCCCTATCTGGCACAGATACGCAGTATTTT. Protein product: CASSWDSLSGTDTQYF. The rearrangement uses TRBV7-9 and TRBJ2-3, with D possibly TRBD2 on 6 matching bases. The CDR3 contains 16 residues. The germline V and J ends were trimmed by 4 bases and 1 base, with 15 bases remaining between them. Germline V gives CDR1 SEHNR, CDR2 FQNEAQ (reference sequence).

This chain joins TRBV21-1 and TRBJ2-7; the table names TRBD1, a call not compared with the DNA. TRBV21-1 is a pseudogene locus. The CDR3 runs 16 residues. CDR3 coding DNA: TGTGCCAGCAGCAAAGAGGGGTTAAAGCGCCCATACGAGCAGTACGTC. Translation: CASSKEGLKRPYEQYV.

The gene calls are TRBV5-1 and TRBJ2-5; 7 nucleotides match TRBD2. V was pared by 4 bases and J by 4 bases, with 16 bases of the junction left unmatched. Germline assignment: CDR1 SGHRS and CDR2 YFSETQ. The CDR3 covers 17 residues. CDR3 nucleotides: TGCGCCAGCAGCCCGGGGGTGCGGGGGATAATACCAGAGACCCAGTACTTC. Its translation: CASSPGVRGIIPETQYF. The complete variable domain, with remaining parts taken from reference TRBV5-1 and TRBJ2-5, reads KAGVTQTPRYLIKTRGQQVTLSCSPISGHRSVSWYQQTPGQGLQFLFEYFSETQRNKGNFPGRFSGRQFSNSRSEMNVSTLELGDSALYLCASSPGVRGIIPETQYFGPGTRLLVL.

This clone was detected once. The chain is built from TRBV7-3 and TRBJ2-2; weak D call: TRBD1 (5 bases). V was shortened by 5 bases and J by 6 bases, with 10 bases between the two germline ends. This CDR3 is built from 13 residues. CDR1 and CDR2 from the germline V gene are SGHTA and FQGTGA. CDR3 amino acids: CASSPRVPGELFF. CDR3 nucleotide sequence: TGTGCCAGCAGCCCCAGGGTCCCCGGGGAGCTGTTTTTT.

Note on this clone: Distinct nucleotide sequences in the sample also encode this CDR3. The CDR3 DNA sequence: TGTGCCAGCAGACAGGGGACGAACACTGAAGCTTTCTTT. This codes for CASRQGTNTEAFF. The chain employs TRBV6-5 and TRBJ1-1, with 7 nucleotides matching TRBD1. Germline CDR1 MNHEY, CDR2 SVGAGI. Trimming at V came to 6 bases and at J to 1 base, leaving 2 bases not matched to a gene. The CDR3 length is 13 residues.